This is a list of T cell receptor beta chains from one sample in a study of CD8 T cells in Susac syndrome. In TCRdb, the immunoSEQ multiplex PCR reads were re-called with MiXCR into one record per CDR3 protein. The table has fewer than 85,000 distinct CDR3 sequences, approximately 95% seen once; the top ten hold 0.52%. Specimen: CD8+ T cells from PBMCs. These TCRs come from a human donor with Susac syndrome. CDR3s include the opening cysteine and the closing phenylalanine or tryptophan. The order of the fields is D gene, J gene, V gene, clone size, CDR3 DNA, CDR3 protein. D genes are given only for firm matches. A row's size may be missing; if present it is once, few, many or a size class.

>NA|TRBJ1-1|TRBV7-6|NA
TGTGCCAGCAGGGCTACAGGGCCGAACACTGAAGCTTTCTTT
CASRATGPNTEAFF
>TRBD2|TRBJ2-3|TRBV7-9|NA
TGTGCCAGCAGACGGACTAGCGGGCCTCAGAATACGCAGTATTTT
CASRRTSGPQNTQYF
>NA|TRBJ1-1|TRBV7-9|NA
TGTGCCAGCCAGCAAGGGGCGTCCACTGAAGCTTTCTTT
CASQQGASTEAFF
>NA|TRBJ2-1|TRBV11-2|NA
TGTGCCAGCAAACGGGCCCCCCTCACCAATGAGCAGTTCTTC
CASKRAPLTNEQFF
>NA|TRBJ2-7|TRBV12-3/TRBV12-4|NA
TGTGCCAGCACCCTTTCGGTAGCCCTTGGGTACGAGCAGTACTTC
CASTLSVALGYEQYF
>TRBD2|TRBJ2-1|TRBV14|NA
TGTGCCAGCAGCGGACTAGCGGGGGGGTATGAGCAGTTCTTC
CASSGLAGGYEQFF
>NA|TRBJ1-1|TRBV9|NA
TGTGCCAGCAGTCGTCCGGGAAACGAAGCTTTCTTT
CASSRPGNEAFF
>NA|TRBJ1-2|TRBV29-1|NA
TGCAGCGTTGATTTTCGCCACGGCTACACCTTC
CSVDFRHGYTF
>NA|TRBJ2-7|TRBV28|NA
TGTGCCAGCAGTCTCCTTTCCGGTACTACCTACGAGCAGTACTTC
CASSLLSGTTYEQYF
>NA|TRBJ2-3|TRBV27|NA
TGTGCCAGCAGTTGGGGAGATACGCAGTATTTT
CASSWGDTQYF
>TRBD2|TRBJ2-1|TRBV7-9|NA
TGTGCCCTTCGGGGGGGTATCTCCTACAATGAGCAGTTCTTC
CALRGGISYNEQFF
>NA|TRBJ2-1|TRBV19|NA
TGTGCCACCATAGGGCGGAATTCCTACAATGAGCAGTTCTTC
CATIGRNSYNEQFF
>TRBD1|TRBJ2-1|TRBV30|NA
TGTGCCTGGAGAGACAGGGCCCCCTACAATGAGCAGTTCTTC
CAWRDRAPYNEQFF
>NA|TRBJ1-5|TRBV27|NA
TGTGCCAGCAGTTGGGGAGCCAATCAGCCCCAGCATTTT
CASSWGANQPQHF
>TRBD1|TRBJ1-1|TRBV7-9|NA
TGTGCCAGCAGCCCCCGGACAGGGGTCCCTGAAGCTTTCTTT
CASSPRTGVPEAFF
>NA|TRBJ2-3|TRBV6-2/TRBV6-3|NA
TGTGCCAGCAGTCACTTTGCGGGGGCTGGAGATACGCAGTATTTT
CASSHFAGAGDTQYF
>NA|TRBJ2-7|TRBV14|NA
TGTGCCAGCAGCCAAGGCCAGGGACCGCTCTACGAGCAGTACTTC
CASSQGQGPLYEQYF
>TRBD2|TRBJ2-1|TRBV4-1|NA
TGCGCCAGCAGCCATCCAGGGACTAGCGGGGGGGCACATGAGCAGTTCTTC
CASSHPGTSGGAHEQFF
>NA|TRBJ2-7|TRBV18|NA
TGTGCCAGCTCACCACGAAGACAGGTGCCCTACGAGCAGTACTTC
CASSPRRQVPYEQYF
>NA|TRBJ1-1|TRBV20-1|NA
TGCAGTGCTAGAGGGGGGAACACTGAAGCTTTCTTT
CSARGGNTEAFF
>TRBD2|TRBJ2-3|TRBV4-1|NA
TGCGCCAGCAGCCAAGATAGCGGGGGGGCCAGGAATACGCAGTATTTT
CASSQDSGGARNTQYF
>NA|TRBJ2-2|TRBV27|NA
TGTGCCAGCAGTTTATGGGGACAGAACACCGGGGAGCTGTTTTTT
CASSLWGQNTGELFF
>NA|TRBJ2-3|TRBV27|few
TGTGCCAGCAGTTTAAGGGGAGATACGCAGTATTTT
CASSLRGDTQYF
>NA|TRBJ1-1|TRBV20-1|NA
TGCAGTGCTAGAGATAATTGGGATAACACTGAAGCTTTCTTT
CSARDNWDNTEAFF
>NA|TRBJ2-4|TRBV10-3|few
TGTGCCATCAGTACCGAGGGGGGGGCCAAAAACATTCAGTACTTC
CAISTEGGAKNIQYF
>NA|TRBJ1-1|TRBV5-1|once
TGCGCCAGCAGCTCCGACAGGATCACTGAAGCTTTCTTT
CASSSDRITEAFF
>NA|TRBJ2-7|TRBV14|NA
TGTGCCAGCAGCCACCCCCTTTCGTCCCCCGAGCAGTACTTC
CASSHPLSSPEQYF
>NA|TRBJ2-1|TRBV7-9|NA
TGTGCCAGCAGCCCCGTCCCCAATGAGCAGTTCTTC
CASSPVPNEQFF
>NA|TRBJ1-1|TRBV11-2|NA
TGTGCCAGCAGCTATTCGATACCCTCGGACAGAAACACTGAAGCTTTCTTT
CASSYSIPSDRNTEAFF